This TCR beta chain was obtained from a study of blood T cell repertoires in COVID-19. Study at large: Collection of acute and convalescent COVID-19 samples took place in the United States, Italy and Spain. T cells, B-cell-depleted T cells, or PBMCs supplied cDNA or gDNA.

In the original analysis: By means of reference gene primer amplification, nucleated cell counts were estimated. Libraries were prepared by immunoSEQ multiplex PCR; TCRdb keeps only in-frame clonotypes and omits some of them. From that table come the V and J calls and clone size; the DNA was used to work out D and trimming. The data hold more than 95,000 clones, with about 89% observed a single time. Germline V gene sequence: CDR1 LNHDA, CDR2 SQIVND (reference sequence). The V end was cut by 2 bases, the J end by 2 bases, with 10 bases between. The CDR3 totals 15 residues. The sequenced material came from peripheral blood. The rearrangement uses TRBV19 and TRBJ2-4; TRBD2 might be the D (6 bases). The TCR originated in a human donor in a cohort sampled during active COVID-19. CDR3 in amino acids: CASSIKAGPKNIQYF. In DNA form, the CDR3 reads TGTGCCAGTAGTATAAAGGCGGGACCCAAAAACATTCAGTACTTC.